The next 20 T cell receptor beta chains were all read from a single sample in a study of blood T cell repertoires in COVID-19. Sequencing was performed with immunoSEQ multiplex PCR; in TCRdb, only in-frame clones are kept and a portion is missing. This repertoire shows about 83,000 clones, around 87% found once; its top ten account for roughly 3.1%. The sequenced sample was peripheral blood. Receptor source: a woman aged 45-65 years with active or convalescent COVID-19.

The J gene is TRBJ2-1, the V gene TRBV5-1; the D gene is possibly TRBD2 (5 bases). From germline, CDR1 is SGHRS and CDR2 YFSETQ. V lost 1 base and J 7 bases, leaving 9 bases between the germline ends. The CDR3 spans 13 residues. Here the CDR3 DNA reads TGCGCCAGCAGCTTGCGACCGGGAAATGAGCAGTTCTTC. This sequence encodes CASSLRPGNEQFF.

This clone has just one count. The rearrangement joins TRBV2 to TRBJ1-1; D not certain. The V and J ends lost 11 bases and 1 base respectively, with 14 bases between them. Germline CDR1 reads SNHLY; CDR2 reads FYNNEI. The CDR3 loop spans 13 amino acids. The CDR3 here is CASTRSQNTEAFF. The CDR3 nucleotides read TGTGCCTCGACACGGTCCCAGAACACTGAAGCTTTCTTT.

The chain couples TRBV6-5 to TRBJ1-3; D gene ambiguous. The V end was cut by 4 bases, the J end by 2 bases, with 3 bases between. The length of the CDR3 is 12 residues. The germline gives CDR1 MNHEY, CDR2 SVGAGI. DNA for the CDR3: TGTGCCAGCAGTTCTACTGGAAACACCATATATTTT. Protein: CASSSTGNTIYF.

This clone was observed once. The chain couples TRBV19 to TRBJ1-1; 7 nucleotides match TRBD1. V was pared by 10 bases and J by 0 bases, with 8 bases of the junction left unmatched. The CDR3 consists of 14 residues. Germline V gene data show CDR1 as LNHDA and CDR2 as SQIVND (reference sequence). CDR3 sequence: CATYEGGLNTEAFF. CDR3 DNA: TGTGCCACCTATGAAGGGGGCTTGAACACTGAAGCTTTCTTT.

V is TRBV7-2 and J is TRBJ2-5, with 10 bases matching TRBD1. From germline, CDR1 is SGHTA and CDR2 FQGNSA. This CDR3 is built from 15 residues. V was pared by 4 bases and J by 4 bases, with 6 bases of the junction left unmatched. For the CDR3, the DNA is TGTGCCAGCAGCTCCGACAGGGGGCGTCTAGAGACCCAGTACTTC. Amino acid sequence: CASSSDRGRLETQYF.

The V gene is TRBV11-2, the J gene TRBJ2-4, with 12 bases matching TRBD2. The trim removed 6 bases at V and 6 bases at J, leaving 12 bases unmatched. CDR1 and CDR2 from the germline V gene are SGHAT and FQNNGV. The CDR3 is 17 residues long. In DNA form, the CDR3 reads TGTGCCAGCAGTAGCGGGCGGACTAGCGGGGAATCAAACATTCAGTACTTC. Translating gives CASSSGRTSGESNIQYF. The variable domain in full, with the rest retrieved from reference TRBV11-2 and TRBJ2-4, is EAGVAQSPRYKIIEKRQSVAFWCNPISGHATLYWYQQILGQGPKLLIQFQNNGVVDDSQLPKDRFSAERLKGVDSTLKIQPAKLEDSAVYLCASSSGRTSGESNIQYFGAGTRLSVL.

V usage is TRBV19 and J usage is TRBJ2-2; a weak D match, TRBD2 (5 bases). CDR3 size: 10 residues. Trimming removed 10 bases from V and 6 bases from J, with 6 bases in between. Looked up from germline, CDR1 is LNHDA and CDR2 is SQIVND (reference sequence). The CDR3 nucleotides are TGTGCCACGGAGGCCGGGGAGCTGTTTTTT. It codes for CATEAGELFF.

The V gene is TRBV27, the J gene TRBJ1-2; D ambiguous. This CDR3 comprises 14 residues. V was trimmed by 6 bases and J by 2 bases, leaving 13 bases between them. Germline values: CDR1 MNHEY, CDR2 SMNVEV (reference sequence). The CDR3, as DNA: TGTGCCAGCAGGCCATCGTTCGAGAACTATGGCTACACCTTC. Its protein product is CASRPSFENYGYTF.

The rearrangement joins TRBV5-1 to TRBJ2-1; possible D gene TRBD2, 5 bases. CDR1 is SGHRS and CDR2 is YFSETQ in the germline V gene. The CDR3 contains 14 residues. The V gene lost 2 bases and the J gene lost 8 bases, with 14 bases spanning the gap. CDR3: CASSLLGPWDEQFF. CDR3 coding DNA: TGCGCCAGCAGCTTACTAGGACCCTGGGATGAGCAGTTCTTC. Drawing the rest from reference TRBV5-1 and TRBJ2-1, the complete variable domain is KAGVTQTPRYLIKTRGQQVTLSCSPISGHRSVSWYQQTPGQGLQFLFEYFSETQRNKGNFPGRFSGRQFSNSRSEMNVSTLELGDSALYLCASSLLGPWDEQFFGPGTRLTVL.

The chain is built from TRBV3-1 (or the pseudogene TRBV3-2) and TRBJ2-3, with D hard to call. V lost 3 bases and J lost 2, with 9 bases in between. CDR3 length: 14 amino acids. Germline lookup yields CDR1 LGHDT and CDR2 YNNKEL (reference sequence). As DNA, the CDR3 is TGTGCCAGCAGCCAGAAAGACTTCACAGATACGCAGTATTTT. This encodes CASSQKDFTDTQYF.

The J gene is TRBJ2-2, the V gene TRBV7-2; possibly TRBD2 for D (5 bases). This CDR3 has 14 amino acids. The germline V and J ends were trimmed by 7 bases and 4 bases, with 13 bases remaining between them. The germline V gene has CDR1 SGHTA and CDR2 FQGNSA. The CDR3 DNA reads as TGTGCCAGCAAGTCCCCGGGGAGCACCGGGGAGCTGTTTTTT. Amino acids: CASKSPGSTGELFF.

The V call is TRBV2, the J call TRBJ1-2; D is undetermined. The CDR3 totals 15 residues. The ends were cut back, 3 bases at V and 7 bases at J, with 18 bases in the middle. Per germline, CDR1 SNHLY and CDR2 FYNNEI. CDR3 bases: TGTGCCAGCAGTGATGGTCGCGCGGGTAGAGGTGGCTACACCTTC. Residues: CASSDGRAGRGGYTF.

The chain links TRBV12-5 to TRBJ1-2; perhaps TRBD1 as D (5 bases). V was cut by 2 bases and J by 8 bases, with 9 bases left in between. From germline, CDR1 is LGHNT and CDR2 FRNRAP. This CDR3 region has 12 residues. As DNA, the CDR3 is TGTGCTAGTGGTTTGCCAGGGCGCGGCTACACCTTC. Translating gives CASGLPGRGYTF.

The chain has TRBV9 and TRBJ1-1; D gene unclear. The length of the CDR3 is 13 residues. Trimming left V 4 bases short and J 1 base short, with 8 bases between. Germline CDR1 SGDLS, CDR2 YYNGEE. Written as DNA, the CDR3 is TGTGCCAGCAGCTCCGACAAGAACACTGAAGCTTTCTTT. It specifies CASSSDKNTEAFF.

This rearrangement joins TRBV30 to TRBJ1-1; TRBD1 matches at 9 bases. CDR1 is GTSNPN and CDR2 is SVGIG in the germline V gene (reference sequence). Trimming at V came to 2 bases and at J to 1 base, leaving 8 bases not matched to a gene. The CDR3 sequence is 16 residues long. The CDR3 sequence: CAWSSHPGQGNTEAFF. CDR3 bases: TGTGCCTGGAGTAGCCACCCGGGACAGGGGAACACTGAAGCTTTCTTT.

V gene TRBV6-1 combines with J gene TRBJ2-1, with 9 bases matching TRBD1. The CDR3 has 16 amino acids. From germline, CDR1 is MNHNS and CDR2 SASEGT. Germline trimming cut 7 bases from V and 3 bases from J; bases unmatched to any gene: 10. For the CDR3, the DNA is TGTGCCAGCACCGAAGCCGGGACAGGGATCTACAATGAGCAGTTCTTC. It specifies CASTEAGTGIYNEQFF.

The CDR3 DNA reads TGTGCCAGCAGCCCCCTTGAGACAGGGGGCACTGAAGCTTTCTTT. Residues: CASSPLETGGTEAFF. This chain links TRBV4-2 with TRBJ1-1, with 9 bases fitting TRBD1. This CDR3 spans 15 amino acids. In germline, CDR1 is LGHNA, CDR2 YNFKEQ. V was clipped by 4 bases and J by 4 bases; unmatched bases: 7.

This clone was seen only a few times. The chain employs TRBV7-3 and TRBJ1-1; no reliable D call. Per germline, CDR1 SGHTA and CDR2 FQGTGA. V lost 5 bases and J 1 base, leaving 11 bases between the germline ends. The CDR3 loop spans 14 amino acids. CDR3 nucleotide sequence: TGTGCCAGCAGCCCCGGTGCAGGGAACACTGAAGCTTTCTTT. Translation: CASSPGAGNTEAFF.

The chain is built from TRBV5-6 and TRBJ2-1; D might be TRBD2 (5 bases). The germline V and J ends were trimmed by 0 bases and 9 bases, with 16 bases remaining between them. The germline gives CDR1 SGHDT, CDR2 YYEEEE. The CDR3 loop spans 15 amino acids. The CDR3 loop reads CASSLVGGRIFEQFF. The CDR3 DNA reads as TGTGCCAGCAGCTTGGTCGGAGGTAGAATCTTTGAGCAGTTCTTC.

The chain links TRBV9 to TRBJ2-7; unclear D gene. The germline V gene encodes CDR1 SGDLS and CDR2 YYNGEE. This CDR3 has 15 amino acids. The V end was cut by 0 bases, the J end by 2 bases, with 12 bases between. Here the CDR3 DNA reads TGTGCCAGCAGCGTAGGTTGGCAGCGAACCTACGAGCAGTACTTC. This sequence encodes CASSVGWQRTYEQYF.